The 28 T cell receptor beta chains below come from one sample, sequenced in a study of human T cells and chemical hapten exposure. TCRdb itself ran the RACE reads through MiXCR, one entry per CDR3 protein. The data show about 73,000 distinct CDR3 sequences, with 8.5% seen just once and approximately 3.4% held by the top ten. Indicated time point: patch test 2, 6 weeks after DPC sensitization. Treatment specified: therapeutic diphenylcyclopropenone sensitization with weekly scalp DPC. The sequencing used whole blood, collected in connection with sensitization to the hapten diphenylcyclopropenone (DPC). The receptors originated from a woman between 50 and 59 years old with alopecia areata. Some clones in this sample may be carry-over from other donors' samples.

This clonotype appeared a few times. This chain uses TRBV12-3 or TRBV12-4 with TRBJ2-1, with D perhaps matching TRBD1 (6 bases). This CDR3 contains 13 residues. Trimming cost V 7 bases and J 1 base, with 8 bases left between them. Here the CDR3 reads CASNRESYNEQFF. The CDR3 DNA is TGTGCCAGCAACAGGGAGTCCTACAATGAGCAGTTCTTC.

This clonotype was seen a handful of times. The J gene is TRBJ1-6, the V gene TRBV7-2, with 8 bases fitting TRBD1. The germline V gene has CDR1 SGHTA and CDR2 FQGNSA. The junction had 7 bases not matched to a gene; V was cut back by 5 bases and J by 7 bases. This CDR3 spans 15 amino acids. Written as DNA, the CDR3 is TGTGCCAGCAGCGATCAGGGGGCCCAGAATTCACCCCTCCACTTT. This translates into CASSDQGAQNSPLHF. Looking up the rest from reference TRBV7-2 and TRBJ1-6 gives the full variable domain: GAGVSQSPSNKVTEKGKDVELRCDPISGHTALYWYRQSLGQGLEFLIYFQGNSAPDKSGLPSDRFSAERTGGSVSTLTIQRTQQEDSAVYLCASSDQGAQNSPLHFGNGTRLTVT.

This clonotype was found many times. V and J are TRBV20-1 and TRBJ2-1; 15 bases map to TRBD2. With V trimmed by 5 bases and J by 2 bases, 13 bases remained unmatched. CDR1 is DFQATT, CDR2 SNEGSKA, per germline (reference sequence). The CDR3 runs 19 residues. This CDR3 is CSAAGPTGTSGGPYNEQFF. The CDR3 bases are TGCAGTGCTGCGGGGCCGACCGGGACTAGCGGGGGGCCCTACAATGAGCAGTTCTTC.

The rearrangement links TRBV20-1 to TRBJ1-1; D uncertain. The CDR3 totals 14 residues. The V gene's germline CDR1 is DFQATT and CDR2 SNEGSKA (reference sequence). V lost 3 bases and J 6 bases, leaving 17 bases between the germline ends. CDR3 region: CSASPGVGRAEAFF. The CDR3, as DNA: TGCAGTGCTAGTCCCGGGGTAGGGAGGGCTGAAGCTTTCTTT.

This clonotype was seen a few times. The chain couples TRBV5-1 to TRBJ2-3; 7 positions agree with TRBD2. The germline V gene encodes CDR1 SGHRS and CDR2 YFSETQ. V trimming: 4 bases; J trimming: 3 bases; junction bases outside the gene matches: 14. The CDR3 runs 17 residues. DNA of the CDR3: TGCGCCAGCAGCCCCTCGCGTGGGGGGGTGATAACAGATACGCAGTATTTT. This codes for CASSPSRGGVITDTQYF.

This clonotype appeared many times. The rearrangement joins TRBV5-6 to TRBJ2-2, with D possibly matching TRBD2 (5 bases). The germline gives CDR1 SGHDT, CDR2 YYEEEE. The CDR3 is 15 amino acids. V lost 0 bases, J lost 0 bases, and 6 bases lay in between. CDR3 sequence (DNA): TGTGCCAGCAGCTTGGGAGGGACGAACACCGGGGAGCTGTTTTTT. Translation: CASSLGGTNTGELFF.

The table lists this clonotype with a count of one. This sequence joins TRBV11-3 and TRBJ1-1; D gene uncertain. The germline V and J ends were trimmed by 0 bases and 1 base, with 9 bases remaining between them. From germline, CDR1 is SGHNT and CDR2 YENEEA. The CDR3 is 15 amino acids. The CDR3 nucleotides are TGTGCCAGCAGCTTAGATCCGATGGGGAACACTGAAGCTTTCTTT. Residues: CASSLDPMGNTEAFF.

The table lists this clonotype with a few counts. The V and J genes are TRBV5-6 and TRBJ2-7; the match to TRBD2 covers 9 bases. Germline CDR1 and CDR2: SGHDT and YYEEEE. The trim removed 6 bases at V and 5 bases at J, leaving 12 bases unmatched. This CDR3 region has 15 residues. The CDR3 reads CASTFRLAVPDEQYF. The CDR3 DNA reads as TGTGCCAGCACCTTCCGACTAGCGGTTCCCGACGAGCAGTACTTC. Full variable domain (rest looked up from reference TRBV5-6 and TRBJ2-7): DAGVTQSPTHLIKTRGQQVTLRCSPKSGHDTVSWYQQALGQGPQFIFQYYEEEERQRGNFPDRFSGHQFPNYSSELNVNALLLGDSALYLCASTFRLAVPDEQYFGPGTRLTVT.

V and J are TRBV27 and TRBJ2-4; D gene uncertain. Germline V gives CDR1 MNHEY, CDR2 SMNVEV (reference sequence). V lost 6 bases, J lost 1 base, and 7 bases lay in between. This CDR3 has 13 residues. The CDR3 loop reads CASSFGAKNIQYF. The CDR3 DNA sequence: TGTGCCAGCAGCTTTGGCGCCAAAAACATTCAGTACTTC.

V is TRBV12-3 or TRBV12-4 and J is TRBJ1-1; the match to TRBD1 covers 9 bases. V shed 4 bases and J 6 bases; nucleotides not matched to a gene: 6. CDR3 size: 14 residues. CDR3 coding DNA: TGTGCCAGCAGTTGGGACAGGGCTGCTGCTGAAGCTTTCTTT. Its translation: CASSWDRAAAEAFF.

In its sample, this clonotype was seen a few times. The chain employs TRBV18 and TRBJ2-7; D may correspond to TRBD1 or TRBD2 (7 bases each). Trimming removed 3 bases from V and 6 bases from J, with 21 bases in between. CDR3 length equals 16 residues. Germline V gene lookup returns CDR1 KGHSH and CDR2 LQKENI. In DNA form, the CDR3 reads TGTGCCAGCTCACCCTCGGCAGGGGGGGTTCCCGGCGAGCAGTACTTC. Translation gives CASSPSAGGVPGEQYF. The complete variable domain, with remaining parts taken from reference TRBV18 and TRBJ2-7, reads NAGVMQNPRHLVRRRGQEARLRCSPMKGHSHVYWYRQLPEEGLKFMVYLQKENIIDESGMPKERFSAEFPKEGPSILRIQQVVRGDSAAYFCASSPSAGGVPGEQYFGPGTRLTVT.

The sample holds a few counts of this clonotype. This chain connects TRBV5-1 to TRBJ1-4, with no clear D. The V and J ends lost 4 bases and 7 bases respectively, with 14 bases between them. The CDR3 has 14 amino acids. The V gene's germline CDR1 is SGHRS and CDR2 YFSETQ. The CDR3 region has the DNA TGCGCCAGCAGCCCGGGGAGGATCGGTGAAAAACTGTTTTTT. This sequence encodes CASSPGRIGEKLFF.

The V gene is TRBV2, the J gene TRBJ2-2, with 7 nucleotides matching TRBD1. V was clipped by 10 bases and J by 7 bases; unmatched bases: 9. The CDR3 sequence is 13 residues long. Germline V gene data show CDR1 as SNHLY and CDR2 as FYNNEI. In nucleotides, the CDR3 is TGTGCCACCTCGACAGGGTACGGCGGGGAGCTGTTTTTT. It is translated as CATSTGYGGELFF.

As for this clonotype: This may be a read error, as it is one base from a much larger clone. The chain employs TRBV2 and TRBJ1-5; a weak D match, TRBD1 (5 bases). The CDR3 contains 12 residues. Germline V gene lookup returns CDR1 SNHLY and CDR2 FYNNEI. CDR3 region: CASGEGTQPQNF. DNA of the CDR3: TGTGCCAGCGGGGAAGGGACTCAGCCCCAGAATTTT.

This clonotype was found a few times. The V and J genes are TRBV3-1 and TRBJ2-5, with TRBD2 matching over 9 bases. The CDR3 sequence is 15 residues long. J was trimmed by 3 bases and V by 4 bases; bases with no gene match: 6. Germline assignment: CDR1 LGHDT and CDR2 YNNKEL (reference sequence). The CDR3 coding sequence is TGTGCCAGCAGCCGGTTCGGGACTAGCAAAGAGACCCAGTACTTC. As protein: CASSRFGTSKETQYF.

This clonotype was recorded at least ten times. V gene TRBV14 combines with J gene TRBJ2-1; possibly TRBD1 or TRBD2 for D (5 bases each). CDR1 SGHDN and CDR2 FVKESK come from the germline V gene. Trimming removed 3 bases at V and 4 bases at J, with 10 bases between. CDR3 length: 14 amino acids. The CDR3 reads CASSHPGAYNEQFF. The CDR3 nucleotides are TGTGCCAGCAGCCACCCCGGGGCTTACAATGAGCAGTTCTTC.

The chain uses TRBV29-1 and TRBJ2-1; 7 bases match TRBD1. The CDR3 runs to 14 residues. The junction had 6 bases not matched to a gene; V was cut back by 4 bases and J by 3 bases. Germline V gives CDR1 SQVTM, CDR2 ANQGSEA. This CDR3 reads CSVGRTGNYNEQFF. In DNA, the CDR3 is TGCAGCGTTGGGAGGACAGGAAACTACAATGAGCAGTTCTTC.

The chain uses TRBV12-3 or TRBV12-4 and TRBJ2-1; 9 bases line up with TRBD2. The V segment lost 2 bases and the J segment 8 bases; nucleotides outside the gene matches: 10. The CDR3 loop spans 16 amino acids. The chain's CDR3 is CASSLRSGRSVDEQFF. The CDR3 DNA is TGTGCCAGCAGTTTAAGGAGCGGGAGGAGTGTGGATGAGCAGTTCTTC.

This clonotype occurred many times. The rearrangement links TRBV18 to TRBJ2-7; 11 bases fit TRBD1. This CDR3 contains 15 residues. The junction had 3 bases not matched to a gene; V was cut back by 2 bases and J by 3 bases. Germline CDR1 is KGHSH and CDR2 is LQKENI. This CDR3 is CASSPRGQGGYEQYF. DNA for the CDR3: TGTGCCAGCTCACCAAGGGGACAGGGGGGCTACGAGCAGTACTTC.

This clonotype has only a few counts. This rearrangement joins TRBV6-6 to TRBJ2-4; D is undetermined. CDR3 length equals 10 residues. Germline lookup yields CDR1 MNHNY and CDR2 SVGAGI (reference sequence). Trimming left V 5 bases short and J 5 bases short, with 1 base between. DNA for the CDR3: TGTGCCAGCAGTGAAAACATTCAGTACTTC. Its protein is CASSENIQYF.

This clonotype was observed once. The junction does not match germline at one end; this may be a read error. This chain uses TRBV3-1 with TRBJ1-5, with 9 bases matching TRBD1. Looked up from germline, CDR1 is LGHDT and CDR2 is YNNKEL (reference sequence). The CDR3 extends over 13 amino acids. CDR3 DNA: TGTGCCAGCAGCCGGGACAGGGTTCAGTCCCAGCATTTT. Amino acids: CASSRDRVQSQHF.

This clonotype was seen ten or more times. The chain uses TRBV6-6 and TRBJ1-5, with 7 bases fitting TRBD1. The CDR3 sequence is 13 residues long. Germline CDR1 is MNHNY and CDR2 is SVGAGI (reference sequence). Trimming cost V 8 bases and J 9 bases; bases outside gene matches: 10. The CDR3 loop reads CASSGTVLWPQHF. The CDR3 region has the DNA TGTGCCAGCTCCGGGACAGTGCTTTGGCCCCAGCATTTT.

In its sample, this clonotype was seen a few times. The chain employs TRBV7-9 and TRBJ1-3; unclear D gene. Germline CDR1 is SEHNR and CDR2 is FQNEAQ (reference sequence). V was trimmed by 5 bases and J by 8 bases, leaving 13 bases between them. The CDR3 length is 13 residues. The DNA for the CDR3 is TGTGCCAGCAGCCCCATGGGAGGACACACCATATATTTT. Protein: CASSPMGGHTIYF.

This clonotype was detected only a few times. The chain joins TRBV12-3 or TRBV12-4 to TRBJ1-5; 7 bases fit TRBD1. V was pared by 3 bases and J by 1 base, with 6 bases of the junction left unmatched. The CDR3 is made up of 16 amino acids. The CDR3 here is CASSLGQFGSNQPQHF. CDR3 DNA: TGTGCCAGCAGTTTGGGACAGTTTGGGAGCAATCAGCCCCAGCATTTT.

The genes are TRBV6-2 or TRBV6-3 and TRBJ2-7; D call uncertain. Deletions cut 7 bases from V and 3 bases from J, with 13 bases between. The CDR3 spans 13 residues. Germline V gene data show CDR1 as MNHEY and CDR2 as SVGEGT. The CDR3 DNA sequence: TGTGCCAGCAAAGGTCCAGTTATCTACGAGCAGTACTTC. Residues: CASKGPVIYEQYF.

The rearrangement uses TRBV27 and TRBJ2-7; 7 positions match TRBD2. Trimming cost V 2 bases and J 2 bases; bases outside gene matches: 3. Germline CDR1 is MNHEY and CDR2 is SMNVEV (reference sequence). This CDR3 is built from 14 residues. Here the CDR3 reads CASSLRGGPYEQYF. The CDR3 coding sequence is TGTGCCAGCAGTTTAAGGGGAGGGCCCTACGAGCAGTACTTC.

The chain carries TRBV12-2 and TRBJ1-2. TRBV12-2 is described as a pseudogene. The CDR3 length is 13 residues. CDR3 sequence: CASRVGKDYGYTF. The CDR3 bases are TGTGCAAGTCGCGTGGGGAAGGACTATGGCTACACCTTC.

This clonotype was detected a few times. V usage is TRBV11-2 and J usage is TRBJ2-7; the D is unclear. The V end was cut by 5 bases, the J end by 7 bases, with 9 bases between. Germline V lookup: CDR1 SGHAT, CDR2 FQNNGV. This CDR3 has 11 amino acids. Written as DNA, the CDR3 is TGTGCCAGCAGCCCAGACCGGGAGCAGTACTTC. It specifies CASSPDREQYF.